This T cell receptor beta chain appears in the sequencing data of a study of technical replicates of blood from a few donors. This table comes from immunoSEQ multiplex PCR, and its TCRdb copy is limited to in-frame clones, with some not included. The sample records 79,000 or so clones, approximately 96% being singletons. CDR3 length: 15 residues. The V gene end was trimmed by 11 bases and the J gene end by 5 bases; junction bases not matched to a gene: 13. Per the germline V gene, CDR1 is ENHRY and CDR2 is SYGVKD. The receptor was derived from a human donor in good health. V gene TRBV10-3 combines with J gene TRBJ2-1, with TRBD1 identical over 9 bases. Specimen: T cells isolated from PBMCs. The CDR3 protein is CASKQGTGQHNEQFF. CDR3 in DNA: TGTGCCTCCAAGCAAGGGACAGGGCAACACAATGAGCAGTTCTTC.